The 19 T cell receptor beta chains below all came from one sample that was sequenced in a study of T cells in Graves' hyperthyroidism and ophthalmopathy (dated by TCRdb to the late 2010s). Library preparation used multiplex PCR. Instrument on record: Illumina HiSeq 2000. TCR beta CDR3 regions were amplified from RNA transcripts. The TCR CDR3 was subjected to a first round of RT-PCR using the HTBI primer set and the Qiagen OneStep RT-PCR kit. TCRdb redid the processing of the public reads, applying fastp at Q25 and MiXCR, and retained in-frame beta chains. Rows are unified per CDR3 protein, each entry keeping the most common DNA and genes. In all, the sample holds some 490,000 distinct CDR3 sequences, and 22% of those were seen once. Around 54% of the sample belongs to the ten largest clones. The source material was blood. These receptors were obtained from a woman in her 70s with Graves' ophthalmopathy.

This clonotype was found a few times. The chain joins TRBV12-3 or TRBV12-4 to TRBJ1-1; D unclear. The V end lost 1 base, the J end lost 7 bases, and 7 bases lay between the germline ends. CDR3 size: 12 residues. This chain's CDR3 is CASSLDLSEAFF. In DNA, the CDR3 is TGTGCCAGCAGTTTAGATCTGAGTGAAGCTTTCTTT.

The rearrangement joins TRBV20-1 to TRBJ2-5, with a possible D match to TRBD1 (5 bases). The CDR3 runs to 16 residues. CDR1 is DFQATT and CDR2 is SNEGSKA in the germline V gene (reference sequence). Trimming removed 2 bases at V and 4 bases at J, with 20 bases between. The CDR3 coding sequence is TGCAGTGCTAGAAAGGATGGCAGGGCCCTGGCAGAGACCCAGTACTTC. It yields the protein CSARKDGRALAETQYF.

Ten or more counts support this clonotype. This sequence joins TRBV5-1 and TRBJ2-1; perhaps TRBD2 as D (7 bases). Germline CDR1 and CDR2: SGHRS and YFSETQ. V was shortened by 4 bases and J by 9 bases, with 23 bases between the two germline ends. The CDR3 totals 16 residues. The CDR3 loop is CASSPSLGRGQVEQFF. The CDR3 DNA reads as TGCGCCAGCAGCCCGTCCTTGGGGCGGGGGCAAGTTGAGCAGTTCTTC.

Only a few counts were recorded for this clonotype. This chain links TRBV3-1 with TRBJ2-1, with 7 bases that match TRBD2. CDR3 length: 16 residues. The J segment lost 7 bases and the V segment lost 4 bases, leaving 13 bases of the junction unmatched. Germline V gene lookup returns CDR1 LGHDT and CDR2 YNNKEL (reference sequence). The CDR3 nucleotides read TGTGCCAGCAGCCGCCGCGGGCAGCGGGAACGGAATGAGCAGTTCTTC. This encodes CASSRRGQRERNEQFF.

The V and J genes are TRBV10-3 and TRBJ1-2; D gene unclear. Between the trimmed V and J ends, which lost 1 base and 8 bases, there was a span of 14 bases. Germline values: CDR1 ENHRY, CDR2 SYGVKD. The CDR3 length is 14 residues. The CDR3 loop reads CAISELGPTEGYTF. CDR3 DNA: TGTGCCATCAGTGAGTTAGGGCCGACCGAGGGCTACACCTTC.

Ten or more counts support this clonotype. J is TRBJ2-3 and V is TRBV12-5, with D uncertain. CDR3 length equals 13 residues. The V end was cut by 7 bases, the J end by 4 bases, with 12 bases between. The V gene's germline CDR1 is LGHNT and CDR2 FRNRAP. This chain's CDR3 is CASAERLADTQYF. The CDR3 DNA sequence: TGTGCTAGTGCTGAGCGACTTGCAGATACGCAGTATTTT.

This clonotype came up a few times. This chain uses TRBV10-3 with TRBJ2-7; D is possibly TRBD1 or TRBD2 (7 bases each). The CDR3 sequence is 14 residues long. The V and J ends lost 4 bases and 7 bases respectively, with 17 bases between them. Germline CDR1 ENHRY, CDR2 SYGVKD. CDR3 region: CAISAGGGIGEQYF. In DNA, the CDR3 is TGTGCCATCAGTGCAGGGGGAGGGATAGGGGAGCAGTACTTC.

This clonotype occurred a few times. The V gene is TRBV6-5, the J gene TRBJ1-5; TRBD1 matches at 10 bases. The CDR3 is made up of 16 amino acids. V lost 2 bases to trimming and J lost 3 bases; unmatched junction nucleotides: 4. CDR1 MNHEY and CDR2 SVGAGI come from the germline V gene. CDR3 DNA: TGTGCCAGCAGTTACCAAGGGACAGGGGTCAATCAGCCCCAGCATTTT. Protein sequence: CASSYQGTGVNQPQHF.

This clonotype was seen only a few times. The CDR3 loop reads CASSFASGTPYNEQFF. The CDR3 DNA sequence: TGTGCCAGCAGCTTCGCTAGCGGGACACCTTACAATGAGCAGTTCTTC. The chain joins TRBV11-3 to TRBJ2-1, with 9 bases identical to TRBD2. CDR3 length equals 16 residues. The J segment lost 4 bases and the V segment lost 3 bases, leaving 7 bases of the junction unmatched. CDR1 is SGHNT and CDR2 is YENEEA in the germline V gene.

This clonotype was seen ten or more times. This chain joins TRBV12-3 or TRBV12-4 and TRBJ1-5; D is ambiguous. The length of the CDR3 is 14 residues. V lost 5 bases and J 5 bases, leaving 13 bases between the germline ends. CDR3 residues: CASSQRELHQPQHF. The CDR3 DNA sequence: TGTGCCAGCAGTCAAAGGGAACTACATCAGCCCCAGCATTTT.

This chain connects TRBV5-1 to TRBJ1-2, with 9 bases that match TRBD1. V was pared by 4 bases and J by 8 bases, with 12 bases of the junction left unmatched. Germline V gives CDR1 SGHRS, CDR2 YFSETQ. The CDR3 consists of 15 residues. This chain's CDR3 is CASSGEAGQGGGYTF. For the CDR3, the DNA is TGCGCCAGCAGCGGGGAAGCGGGACAGGGTGGCGGCTACACCTTC. Combining the CDR3 with reference TRBV5-1 and TRBJ1-2 gives the whole variable domain KAGVTQTPRYLIKTRGQQVTLSCSPISGHRSVSWYQQTPGQGLQFLFEYFSETQRNKGNFPGRFSGRQFSNSRSEMNVSTLELGDSALYLCASSGEAGQGGGYTFGSGTRLTVV.

In its sample, this clonotype was seen a few times. The J gene is TRBJ1-6, the V gene TRBV19; D possibly corresponds to TRBD1 (6 bases). The V gene's germline CDR1 is LNHDA and CDR2 SQIVND (reference sequence). The CDR3 is 13 residues long. Trimming stripped 10 bases from V and 6 bases from J, with 13 bases between. CDR3 amino acids: CATQGIGNSPLHF. CDR3 DNA sequence: TGTGCCACACAGGGTATCGGTAATTCACCCCTCCACTTT.

This chain joins TRBV19 and TRBJ1-2; TRBD1 matches 7 bases. The germline gives CDR1 LNHDA, CDR2 SQIVND (reference sequence). The CDR3 has 13 amino acids. Germline trimming cut 7 bases from V and 8 bases from J; bases unmatched to any gene: 10. The CDR3 region has the DNA TGTGCCAGTACTCCCACAGGGGCTTGGGGCTACACCTTC. It specifies CASTPTGAWGYTF.

This clonotype was observed many times. The V call is TRBV2, the J call TRBJ1-6, with a weak D call TRBD1 (5 bases). Germline V CDR1 and CDR2: SNHLY, FYNNEI. Trimming shortened V by 2 bases and J by 10 bases, and 12 bases separated the two germline ends. The CDR3 is made up of 14 amino acids. The chain's CDR3 is CASSETGKLSPLHF. The CDR3, as DNA: TGTGCCAGCAGTGAAACAGGAAAGTTATCACCCCTCCACTTT.

This clonotype was detected only a few times. The V and J genes are TRBV20-1 and TRBJ2-1; possibly TRBD1 or TRBD2 for D (5 bases each). V was trimmed by 3 bases and J by 2 bases, leaving 8 bases between them. Germline CDR1 DFQATT, CDR2 SNEGSKA (reference sequence). The CDR3 length is 13 residues. Here the CDR3 DNA reads TGCAGTGCTAGGCTGGGGGCCTACAATGAGCAGTTCTTC. Protein product: CSARLGAYNEQFF.

This clonotype was counted between two and nine times. The V gene is TRBV27, the J gene TRBJ2-1; no clear D. The CDR3 runs 14 residues. Germline values: CDR1 MNHEY, CDR2 SMNVEV (reference sequence). The V and J ends lost 5 bases and 5 bases respectively, with 13 bases between them. CDR3 loop: CASSLLKSHNEQFF. The CDR3 nucleotides are TGTGCCAGCAGTCTCCTTAAAAGCCACAATGAGCAGTTCTTC.

The chain uses TRBV12-5 and TRBJ1-1, with a tentative D call TRBD1 (5 bases). V lost 1 base and J 1 base, leaving 13 bases between the germline ends. The CDR3 loop spans 16 amino acids. The V gene's germline CDR1 is LGHNT and CDR2 FRNRAP. CDR3 nucleotides: TGTGCTAGTGGTTTGGCAGGGAGAGGGAGGAACACTGAAGCTTTCTTT. Protein product: CASGLAGRGRNTEAFF.

This clonotype was found a few times. V is TRBV6-1 and J is TRBJ1-5, with TRBD1 matching 8 bases. Germline values: CDR1 MNHNS, CDR2 SASEGT. The CDR3 is 15 residues long. Trimming took 5 bases from V and 4 from J; bases not matched to a gene: 7. The CDR3 here is CASSKWTGLNQPQHF. CDR3 bases: TGTGCCAGCAGTAAATGGACAGGGCTAAATCAGCCCCAGCATTTT.

This sequence joins TRBV11-2 and TRBJ2-2; D not resolved. Germline-derived CDR1 and CDR2 are SGHAT and FQNNGV. The CDR3 spans 14 residues. Trimming left V 2 bases short and J 6 bases short, with 10 bases between. The CDR3 loop is CASSLHLNSGELFF. The CDR3 nucleotides are TGTGCCAGCAGCTTACACCTTAATTCCGGGGAGCTGTTTTTT.